This TCR beta chain was identified during a study of T cells in Graves' hyperthyroidism and ophthalmopathy. On this clonotype: The antigen remains undetermined.

RNA transcripts provided the source from which TCR beta CDR3 regions were amplified. The study used the HTBI primer set for a first-round RT-PCR of the TCR CDR3. MiXCR, applied by TCRdb to the multiplex PCR reads, yields one record per CDR3 protein. The sample yields around 380,000 distinct CDR3 sequences, about 14% seen once. With a duration under 2 months, the hyperthyroidism was newly diagnosed in patients aged 18 to 65. From germline, CDR1 is LNHDA and CDR2 SQIVND (reference sequence). The CDR3 spans 15 residues. After removal of 6 bases from V and 2 bases from J, the junction contained 7 bases not matched to a gene. Points from the study as a whole: In the analysis, a 13 V-J model separated ophthalmopathy from stable hyperthyroidism.

This rearrangement joins TRBV19 to TRBJ1-5; 7 positions match TRBD1. Sequencing was performed on blood. This sequence was found in a man aged 30-40 years with Graves' hyperthyroidism that later progressed to Graves' ophthalmopathy. CDR3 protein: CASSTTGRGNQPQHF. The CDR3 DNA is TGTGCCAGTAGCACGACAGGGCGCGGCAATCAGCCCCAGCATTTT.